This entry lists 27 T cell receptor beta chains sequenced from one sample in a study of T-cell memory formation after mild COVID-19. TCRdb redid the calling of the 5' RACE reads with MiXCR, one entry per CDR3 protein. The sample lists fewer than 150,000 distinct CDR3 sequences, 11% to 15% seen once, with around 28% in the top ten. Sequenced input: PBMCs or a T cell subset sorted from them (not recorded which). These receptor sequences come from an adult woman who had mild COVID-19 (a few samples of this study predate the infection). Cell type and time point are not known.

The rearrangement joins TRBV5-1 to TRBJ2-5; D is unresolved. The CDR3 is made up of 13 amino acids. The germline gives CDR1 SGHRS, CDR2 YFSETQ. V shed 3 bases and J shed 3 bases, with 9 bases lying between them. CDR3 protein: CASSSGGEETQYF. The CDR3 DNA is TGCGCCAGCAGCTCAGGTGGGGAAGAGACCCAGTACTTC.

The chain is built from TRBV12-3 or TRBV12-4 and TRBJ1-4, with no clear D. The V end was cut by 4 bases, the J end by 2 bases, with 14 bases between. CDR3 length: 16 amino acids. The CDR3 DNA sequence: TGTGCCAGCAGTTCGACGGTGGGTTCCACTAATGAAAAACTGTTTTTT. It yields the protein CASSSTVGSTNEKLFF.

The sample holds many counts of this clonotype. The chain links TRBV19 to TRBJ2-7; D may match TRBD1 or TRBD2 (6 bases each). Germline CDR1 reads LNHDA; CDR2 reads SQIVND (reference sequence). V was clipped by 0 bases and J by 1 base, with 16 bases between them. This CDR3 comprises 17 residues. The CDR3 reads CASSIDRETGDSYEQYF. CDR3 DNA sequence: TGTGCCAGTAGTATAGACCGGGAGACAGGAGATTCCTACGAGCAGTACTTC.

This clonotype was recorded a few times. The chain uses TRBV6-5 and TRBJ1-2, with 8 bases lining up with TRBD1. The J segment lost 5 bases and the V segment lost 0 bases, leaving 11 bases of the junction unmatched. CDR3 size: 17 residues. CDR1 MNHEY and CDR2 SVGAGI come from the germline V gene. In nucleotides, the CDR3 is TGTGCCAGCAGTTACTCGATCGGTGGACAGGGCAAGTATGGCTACACCTTC. Translating gives CASSYSIGGQGKYGYTF.

There are a few counts of this clonotype. The V gene is TRBV5-6, the J gene TRBJ2-3; D may match TRBD1 or TRBD2 (6 bases each). V lost 0 bases to trimming and J lost 8 bases, with 16 bases between them. This CDR3 is built from 15 residues. CDR1 and CDR2 from the germline V gene are SGHDT and YYEEEE. The CDR3: CASSLDRDSGATQYF. CDR3 coding DNA: TGTGCCAGCAGCTTGGACAGGGACTCGGGGGCTACGCAGTATTTT.

The rearrangement uses TRBV5-1 and TRBJ1-1; TRBD1 is a possible D gene (5 bases). Trimming left V 4 bases short and J 0 bases short, with 13 bases between. The CDR3 has 15 residues. Germline CDR1 SGHRS, CDR2 YFSETQ. The CDR3 sequence is CASSVTDIMNTEAFF. The CDR3 coding sequence is TGCGCCAGCAGCGTGACAGATATCATGAACACTGAAGCTTTCTTT. Combining the CDR3 with reference TRBV5-1 and TRBJ1-1 gives the whole variable domain KAGVTQTPRYLIKTRGQQVTLSCSPISGHRSVSWYQQTPGQGLQFLFEYFSETQRNKGNFPGRFSGRQFSNSRSEMNVSTLELGDSALYLCASSVTDIMNTEAFFGQGTRLTVV.

This clonotype has only a few counts. This chain links TRBV13 with TRBJ1-1; the D gene is possibly TRBD1 (5 bases). The CDR3 spans 16 residues. Trimming pared 4 bases from V and 6 bases from J, leaving 21 bases between. Germline values: CDR1 PRHDT, CDR2 FYEKMQ (reference sequence). CDR3 DNA: TGTGCCAGCAGCTCCCATCGCAGGGCGCGGGAGGCTGAAGCTTTCTTT. Its protein product is CASSSHRRAREAEAFF.

The rearrangement uses TRBV7-2 and TRBJ2-1; the match to TRBD2 covers 10 bases. V trimming: 5 bases; J trimming: 9 bases; junction bases outside the gene matches: 10. CDR1 is SGHTA, CDR2 FQGNSA, per germline. The CDR3 length is 15 residues. In DNA, the CDR3 is TGTGCCAGCAGCCATTGGGAGCGGGGGGGCCTTGAGCAGTTCTTC. Translating gives CASSHWERGGLEQFF.

This clonotype is labeled as medium-sized. This rearrangement joins TRBV4-1 to TRBJ2-7; D tentatively reads TRBD1 or TRBD2 (5 bases each). This CDR3 has 13 residues. The germline V and J ends were trimmed by 3 bases and 5 bases, with 11 bases remaining between them. Germline CDR1 MGHRA, CDR2 YSYEKL. CDR3 amino acids: CASSHPGTHEQYF. For the CDR3, the DNA is TGCGCCAGCAGCCACCCCGGGACCCACGAGCAGTACTTC.

The V and J genes are TRBV5-1 and TRBJ1-1; D gene ambiguous. Germline V gene data show CDR1 as SGHRS and CDR2 as YFSETQ. Trimming removed 2 bases at V and 0 bases at J, with 11 bases between. The CDR3 length is 15 residues. CDR3 residues: CASSFSPGLNTEAFF. DNA for the CDR3: TGCGCCAGCAGCTTTAGTCCGGGCTTGAACACTGAAGCTTTCTTT.

This rearrangement joins TRBV2 to TRBJ1-4; D possibly corresponds to TRBD1 (6 bases). CDR3 size: 15 residues. V gave up 5 bases and J gave up 3 bases, with 13 bases separating them. The germline gives CDR1 SNHLY, CDR2 FYNNEI. The CDR3 protein is CASSQGTTPNEKLFF. The CDR3 DNA sequence: TGTGCCAGCAGTCAGGGGACAACTCCTAATGAAAAACTGTTTTTT.

The V call is TRBV30, the J call TRBJ2-3; 15 bases line up with TRBD2. Germline-derived CDR1 and CDR2 are GTSNPN and SVGIG (reference sequence). The CDR3 spans 20 residues. V was pared by 8 bases and J by 5 bases, with 23 bases of the junction left unmatched. Here the CDR3 DNA reads TGTGCCGGGACGAGGTTCCGGACTAGCGGGGGGGCTTCGCTAGAAGATACGCAGTATTTT. Encoded protein: CAGTRFRTSGGASLEDTQYF.

The chain carries TRBV7-9 and TRBJ2-6; D gene unclear. The germline V gene encodes CDR1 SEHNR and CDR2 FQNEAQ (reference sequence). The V gene lost 3 bases and the J gene lost 1 base, with 7 bases spanning the gap. The CDR3 has 15 amino acids. The CDR3 DNA is TGTGCCAGCAGCTTCGTCGAATCTGGGGCCAACGTCCTGACTTTC. This gives the protein CASSFVESGANVLTF.

In this sample, this clonotype turned up many times. The chain uses TRBV5-5 and TRBJ2-4; 8 positions match TRBD2. Germline loops: CDR1 SGHKS, CDR2 YYEKEE (reference sequence). CDR3 length: 17 residues. The V segment lost 0 bases and the J segment 5 bases; nucleotides outside the gene matches: 10. CDR3 residues: CASSLGHPGLEQNIQYF. Here the CDR3 DNA reads TGTGCCAGCAGCTTGGGTCACCCGGGACTAGAACAAAACATTCAGTACTTC. The entire variable domain, with the rest obtained from reference TRBV5-5 and TRBJ2-4, is as follows: DAGVTQSPTHLIKTRGQQVTLRCSPISGHKSVSWYQQVLGQGPQFIFQYYEKEERGRGNFPDRFSARQFPNYSSELNVNALLLGDSALYLCASSLGHPGLEQNIQYFGAGTRLSVL.

The chain carries TRBV4-1 and TRBJ2-1; D unclear. With 1 base removed from V and 10 bases from J, the gap between germline ends came to 8 bases. Germline V gene sequence: CDR1 MGHRA, CDR2 YSYEKL. The length of the CDR3 is 12 residues. CDR3 DNA: TGCGCCAGCAGCCAAGGCGCGGAAGAGCAGTTCTTC. The encoded protein is CASSQGAEEQFF.

The J gene is TRBJ2-1, the V gene TRBV9, with D possibly called TRBD1 or TRBD2 (5 bases each). Germline assignment: CDR1 SGDLS and CDR2 YYNGEE. V dropped 0 bases and J dropped 0 bases, with 13 bases sitting between them. The CDR3 has 17 residues. The CDR3 nucleotides read TGTGCCAGCAGCGTAGGGGGGTACCCGAGCTCCTACAATGAGCAGTTCTTC. The encoded protein is CASSVGGYPSSYNEQFF.

This clonotype was counted only a few times. V gene TRBV6-5 combines with J gene TRBJ1-1; 9 bases are a match to TRBD1. V lost 1 base and J lost 6; bases outside the gene matches: 12. Germline loops: CDR1 MNHEY, CDR2 SVGAGI. The CDR3 is 17 amino acids. CDR3 in amino acids: CASSYFGTGTFGAEAFF. CDR3 DNA sequence: TGTGCCAGCAGTTACTTTGGGACAGGGACGTTTGGCGCTGAAGCTTTCTTT.

V gene TRBV19 combines with J gene TRBJ1-1, with TRBD1 identical over 11 bases. Trimming at V came to 5 bases and at J to 4 bases, leaving 6 bases not matched to a gene. Germline V CDR1 and CDR2: LNHDA, SQIVND (reference sequence). This CDR3 has 15 amino acids. CDR3 bases: TGTGCCAGTAGTCCAGGACAGGGGGCCTTCACTGAAGCTTTCTTT. It is translated as CASSPGQGAFTEAFF.

Only one count was recorded for this clonotype. This chain joins TRBV3-1 and TRBJ2-1, with 8 bases aligning to TRBD1. The V gene end was trimmed by 4 bases and the J gene end by 9 bases; junction bases not matched to a gene: 11. CDR3 length equals 15 residues. Germline V CDR1 and CDR2: LGHDT, YNNKEL (reference sequence). The CDR3 bases are TGTGCCAGCAGCCCGGGGGACAGGCAATCGAGTGAGCAGTTCTTC. Its translation is CASSPGDRQSSEQFF.

The DNA for the CDR3 is TGTGCCAGCTCATCTACAGATTTTAACACTGAAGCTTTCTTT. Encoded protein: CASSSTDFNTEAFF. This chain links TRBV18 with TRBJ1-1; D is undetermined. Germline V CDR1 and CDR2: KGHSH, LQKENI. Between the trimmed V and J ends, which lost 5 bases and 2 bases, there was a span of 12 bases. This CDR3 comprises 14 residues. Supplemented by reference TRBV18 and TRBJ1-1, the full variable domain reads NAGVMQNPRHLVRRRGQEARLRCSPMKGHSHVYWYRQLPEEGLKFMVYLQKENIIDESGMPKERFSAEFPKEGPSILRIQQVVRGDSAAYFCASSSTDFNTEAFFGQGTRLTVV.

This clonotype has only a few counts. V gene TRBV7-2 combines with J gene TRBJ1-5; the D is unclear. V lost 5 bases to trimming and J lost 5 bases, with 22 bases between them. Per germline, CDR1 SGHTA and CDR2 FQGNSA. This CDR3 is 17 amino acids long. Written as DNA, the CDR3 is TGTGCCAGCAGCCTAGGGTCTTTCTCCTTCGGCGATCAGCCCCAGCATTTT. Residues: CASSLGSFSFGDQPQHF.

The CDR3 DNA follows: TGTGCCAGCAGCTTATGGGAGGAGACCCAGTACTTC. Protein product: CASSLWEETQYF. V and J are TRBV11-2 and TRBJ2-5, with D possibly TRBD2 on 5 matching bases. This CDR3 spans 12 amino acids. The ends were cut back, 2 bases at V and 5 bases at J, with 6 bases in the middle. Germline CDR1 and CDR2: SGHAT and FQNNGV.

Only a few counts were recorded for this clonotype. The chain has TRBV9 and TRBJ1-1, with D possibly TRBD1 on 6 matching bases. The CDR3 length is 14 residues. Germline CDR1 is SGDLS and CDR2 is YYNGEE. The V end was cut by 0 bases, the J end by 2 bases, with 8 bases between. The CDR3 DNA reads as TGTGCCAGCAGCGTAGGGGGGGCAAACACTGAAGCTTTCTTT. It yields the protein CASSVGGANTEAFF.

This clonotype was detected only a few times. For the CDR3, the DNA is TGCGCCAGCAGCTTGGGGTACGGGGTTGATCAGCCCCAGCATTTT. Translation: CASSLGYGVDQPQHF. The chain uses TRBV5-1 and TRBJ1-5; D uncertain. The V and J ends lost 0 bases and 5 bases respectively, with 12 bases between them. CDR3 length: 15 amino acids. CDR1 SGHRS and CDR2 YFSETQ come from the germline V gene.

This clonotype was seen only a few times. The gene calls are TRBV29-1 and TRBJ2-1; TRBD2 matches at 10 bases. Germline-derived CDR1 and CDR2 are SQVTM and ANQGSEA. The CDR3 consists of 15 residues. J gave up 9 bases and V 2 bases, and 10 bases lay outside the gene matches. The CDR3 DNA reads TGCAGCGTTGAAAGGGCTAGCGGGAGAGTGGTTGAGCAGTTCTTC. It encodes CSVERASGRVVEQFF.

This clonotype occurred a few times. The rearrangement uses TRBV7-8 and TRBJ2-5; 9 bases fit TRBD1. V trimming: 4 bases; J trimming: 4 bases; junction bases outside the gene matches: 7. CDR3 length: 15 amino acids. Germline V lookup: CDR1 SGHVS, CDR2 FQNEAQ. The CDR3 nucleotides are TGTGCCAGCAGCTGGCAGACAGGGGGGACAGAGACCCAGTACTTC. It translates to CASSWQTGGTETQYF.

V gene TRBV6-6 combines with J gene TRBJ2-3, with D possibly being TRBD2 (6 bases). V lost 2 bases, J lost 2 bases, and 17 bases lay in between. The CDR3 has 17 amino acids. Germline V CDR1 and CDR2: MNHNY, SVGAGI (reference sequence). The CDR3 region is CASSYPLSAGPTDTQYF. CDR3 DNA: TGTGCCAGCAGTTACCCCCTTAGTGCGGGGCCCACAGATACGCAGTATTTT.